Listed below are T cell receptor beta chains from one sample, sequenced in a study of identical twins. TCRdb passed the 5' RACE reads through MiXCR, listing each CDR3 protein once. The table has some 300,000 distinct CDR3 sequences, 9% to 15% seen once. These data are also associated with another study on yellow fever vaccine responses in identical twins.

Sequenced sample: CD8+ T cells sorted from blood. These receptors all come from a woman younger than 30 in good health. Both conserved end residues are part of each CDR3. The D gene is left open where the match is weak. Size is omitted from some rows. Given values are once, few, many or a class for expanded clones.

cdr3_nt cdr3_aa clone_size j_call v_call d_call
TGTGCCAGCAGTGACCCGTACGACAGCCCCTACAATGAGCAGTTCTTC CASSDPYDSPYNEQFF - TRBJ2-1 TRBV2 -
TGTGCCAGCAGCTTAGAGGCTAGCAGGTTCACCGGGGAGCTGTTTTTT CASSLEASRFTGELFF - TRBJ2-2 TRBV7-2 -
TGTGCCAGCAGCGCCGACGGGGATACGCAGTATTTT CASSADGDTQYF few TRBJ2-3 TRBV9 -
TGCAGTGCTAGAGATGTGACGGGGGCGCGTGTGGAGACCCAGTACTTC CSARDVTGARVETQYF - TRBJ2-5 TRBV20-1 -
TGTGCCAGCAGCTGGGACACTTTTGAACACAATGAGCAGTTCTTC CASSWDTFEHNEQFF - TRBJ2-1 TRBV7-9 -
TGTGCCAGCACCTCACCCGAAGCGGCTTACGAGCAGTACTTC CASTSPEAAYEQYF - TRBJ2-7 TRBV7-9 -
TGCGCCAGCAGCTTGATGGGGCTAAGGGAGCTGTTTTTT CASSLMGLRELFF few TRBJ2-2 TRBV5-1 -
TGTGCCACCACCCTGGACAGGGACTATGGCTACACCTTC CATTLDRDYGYTF few TRBJ1-2 TRBV15 TRBD1
TGTGCCAGCAGCTTTAGCGGGGGGGACGCCTACGAGCAGTACTTC CASSFSGGDAYEQYF - TRBJ2-7 TRBV13 TRBD2
TGTGCCAGCAGCGAGACAGGGGAGTACACTGAAGCTTTCTTT CASSETGEYTEAFF - TRBJ1-1 TRBV7-8 TRBD1
TGTGCCAGCTACCGACCGGGCACTGAAGCTTTCTTT CASYRPGTEAFF few TRBJ1-1 TRBV27 -
TGTGCCACCAAATCTAGGACAGGGGGCAAACCTGGGGCCAACGTCCTGACTTTC CATKSRTGGKPGANVLTF once TRBJ2-6 TRBV24-1 TRBD1
TGCAGCGTTGAACCCTTGACTTCTGATGAGCAGTTCTTC CSVEPLTSDEQFF many TRBJ2-1 TRBV29-1 -
TGTGCCAGCAGCCTATCCCTGGACGGATACGGAGACGAGCAGTACTTC CASSLSLDGYGDEQYF - TRBJ2-7 TRBV28 -
TGTGCCAGCAGCTGGGGGACCACAGATACGCAGTATTTT CASSWGTTDTQYF many TRBJ2-3 TRBV5-4 -
TGTGCCAGCAGTAAAGCGGGGGGGGGCTACAATGAGCAGTTCTTC CASSKAGGGYNEQFF few TRBJ2-1 TRBV27 TRBD2
TGCAGTGCTGTATCCGGGACTAACAATGAGCAGTTCTTC CSAVSGTNNEQFF few TRBJ2-1 TRBV20-1 TRBD2
TGTGCCAGCAGCATAGACGGGAGCTCCTACAATGAGCAGTTCTTC CASSIDGSSYNEQFF - TRBJ2-1 TRBV7-9 -
TGTGCCAGCAGCCAATTCACAGGCTTGGGTCCCTACGAGCAGTACTTC CASSQFTGLGPYEQYF - TRBJ2-7 TRBV14 -
TGTGCCAGCAGTTTCTTTGCCAGCCCTAGCACAGATACGCAGTATTTT CASSFFASPSTDTQYF few TRBJ2-3 TRBV28 -
TGTGCCATCAGGAGGGGGTCCGCCCCCGGCTATGGCTACACCTTC CAIRRGSAPGYGYTF - TRBJ1-2 TRBV2 -
TGCAGCGGGGGCCAGTTTGGGGCAGACAATGAGCAGTTCTTC CSGGQFGADNEQFF - TRBJ2-1 TRBV29-1 -
TGTGCCACCAGCGCAACTGAGGGGTTGCGGGAGACCCAGTACTTC CATSATEGLRETQYF - TRBJ2-5 TRBV15 -
TGCGCCAGCAGCCAAGGGGCAGGGGACAATGAGCAGTTCTTC CASSQGAGDNEQFF many TRBJ2-1 TRBV4-1 -
TGTGCCAGCAGCCAGTGGGGACTTCCCACAGATACGCAGTATTTT CASSQWGLPTDTQYF - TRBJ2-3 TRBV7-9 -
TGTGCCAGCAGTCCACAGACGGGGACGCACTACAATGAGCAGTTCTTC CASSPQTGTHYNEQFF few TRBJ2-1 TRBV27 -
TGTGCCACCAGCAGAACTTCCGGGAGCTACGAGCAGTACTTC CATSRTSGSYEQYF - TRBJ2-7 TRBV15 -
TGTGCCAGCAGCACACAGGGGAACACTGAAGCTTTCTTT CASSTQGNTEAFF - TRBJ1-1 TRBV9 -
TGTGCCAGCAGCTTATACGAGGACAGGGGGCTTTTGCAGTATTTT CASSLYEDRGLLQYF many TRBJ2-3 TRBV7-6 TRBD1
TGTGCCAGCAGTTTTCCTACGAACACTGAAGCTTTCTTT CASSFPTNTEAFF many TRBJ1-1 TRBV12-3/TRBV12-4 -
TGTGCCAGCAGCTCTCCTAGCGGGGAAACAGATACGCAGTATTTT CASSSPSGETDTQYF - TRBJ2-3 TRBV7-6 TRBD2
TGTGCCAGCAGCTTAGGGGGACCCGATAGCTCCTACGAGCAGTACTTC CASSLGGPDSSYEQYF few TRBJ2-7 TRBV11-1 -
TGTGCCACCAGCAGAGATCCAGGACTTCCCTACGAGCAGTACTTC CATSRDPGLPYEQYF few TRBJ2-7 TRBV15 -
TGCGCCAGCAGCTCTCTCACAGGATTGAACACTGAAGCTTTCTTT CASSSLTGLNTEAFF - TRBJ1-1 TRBV5-1 -
TGTGCCAGCAGCCTTGCGCAGCACTACTCCTACGAGCAGTACTTC CASSLAQHYSYEQYF - TRBJ2-7 TRBV16 -
TGTGCCAGCAGGACTTTGGGACTAGCGGGAGACAGCTCCTACAATGAGCAGTTCTTC CASRTLGLAGDSSYNEQFF - TRBJ2-1 TRBV6-4 TRBD2
TGTGCCAGCAGCCCATTGGGACACCGGAGCTCCTACAATGAGCAGTTCTTC CASSPLGHRSSYNEQFF few TRBJ2-1 TRBV7-9 -
TGTGCCAGCAGCTTCGAGGGGGCGAGCTCCTACGAGCAGTACTTC CASSFEGASSYEQYF - TRBJ2-7 TRBV7-8 TRBD1
TGTGCTAGTGGTTCTGGGGGGTACGAGCAGTACTTC CASGSGGYEQYF few TRBJ2-7 TRBV12-5 -
TGTGCCAGCAGTTCGTCGTTTTATGACAGGGGGAGATACAATGAGCAGTTCTTC CASSSSFYDRGRYNEQFF - TRBJ2-1 TRBV3-1 TRBD1
TGCAGCGTTGGAGGGACTACAAACTACGAGCAGTACTTC CSVGGTTNYEQYF many TRBJ2-7 TRBV29-1 TRBD2
TGTGCCAGCAGCCCCGAGGGACAGGGATCCTACGAGCAGTACTTC CASSPEGQGSYEQYF few TRBJ2-7 TRBV13 TRBD1
TGTGCCAGCAGCTTAGGCGAAGCCGGGAACACTGAAGCTTTCTTT CASSLGEAGNTEAFF - TRBJ1-1 TRBV11-2 -
TGTGCCAGCAGTTTCGGGGCAGGTCAGGAGCAGTTCTTC CASSFGAGQEQFF many TRBJ2-1 TRBV12-3/TRBV12-4 -
TGTGCCAGCAGCCAACCGGGCCCCCATCAGCCCCAGCATTTT CASSQPGPHQPQHF - TRBJ1-5 TRBV4-2 -